The sequence of this T cell receptor beta chain was determined in a study of shared clonotypes between healthy human individuals. General study findings and limits: An anticipated effect of sequencing depth on clonotype sharing among donors was recognized.

Once extracted for a subset, genomic DNA was divided evenly among several immunoSEQ plates. Measured with immunoSEQ multiplex PCR; TCRdb has only the in-frame clones, and not every one. The sample has some 2 million clones; about 95% are singletons. Per the germline V gene, CDR1 is GTSNPN and CDR2 is SVGIG (reference sequence). V was cut by 0 bases and J by 6 bases, with 12 bases left in between. The CDR3 totals 13 residues. Researchers partitioned CD4+ cells into CD45RA+ naive and CD45RA-negative memory subsets. The table lists this clone with many counts. Its specificity is unknown. This chain links TRBV30 with TRBJ2-7, with a tentative D call TRBD2 (5 bases). This TCR was sampled from a man aged 18 to 35 in good health. Input material: naive CD4+ T cells sorted from blood. Subset indicated: CD45RA+ positively selected. The CDR3 loop reads CAWSVDTRGEQYF. Here the CDR3 DNA reads TGTGCCTGGAGTGTTGACACCCGGGGCGAGCAGTACTTC.